A selection of T cell receptor beta chains follows, all from one sample in a study of response to subunit inactivated influenza vaccine. TCRdb itself ran the RT-PCR reads through MiXCR, one entry per CDR3 protein. The table lists approximately 520,000 distinct CDR3 sequences, about 15% of them singletons, with 3% in the top ten. The material sequenced was CD4+ T cells sorted from PBMCs, taken roughly 24 months after vaccination. These receptors originate from a man between 50 and 69 years old who received an inactivated influenza vaccine. CDR3s include the opening cysteine and the closing phenylalanine or tryptophan. A D gene is named only where the DNA matches it firmly. Not every row has a clone size; where given, it reads once, few, many or a size class.

cdr3_nt: TGTGCCACCAGCACCCTACCCTCTGGGGCCAACGTCCTGACTTTC
cdr3_aa: CATSTLPSGANVLTF
v_call: TRBV15
j_call: TRBJ2-6
clone_size: .
d_call: .

cdr3_nt: TGTGCCAGCAGTTGGGACAGGCCAATCGTTAGGGGCTACACCTTC
cdr3_aa: CASSWDRPIVRGYTF
v_call: TRBV12-3/TRBV12-4
j_call: TRBJ1-2
clone_size: .
d_call: TRBD1

cdr3_nt: TGTGCCAGCAGTTTATCCCGGGGCAATGAGCAGTTCTTC
cdr3_aa: CASSLSRGNEQFF
v_call: TRBV12-3/TRBV12-4
j_call: TRBJ2-1
clone_size: many
d_call: .

cdr3_nt: TGTGCCAGCAGCTTGAGGGCGGAGGGCTTCTATGGCTACACCTTC
cdr3_aa: CASSLRAEGFYGYTF
v_call: TRBV5-5
j_call: TRBJ1-2
clone_size: .
d_call: .

cdr3_nt: TGCAGCGTCGGACAGGGCAGGACCTACGAGCAGTACTTC
cdr3_aa: CSVGQGRTYEQYF
v_call: TRBV29-1
j_call: TRBJ2-7
clone_size: few
d_call: TRBD1

cdr3_nt: TGCAGTGCTAGGTTGGGAGGGCCTAACACTGAAGCTTTCTTT
cdr3_aa: CSARLGGPNTEAFF
v_call: TRBV20-1
j_call: TRBJ1-1
clone_size: .
d_call: .

cdr3_nt: TGTGCCAGCAGCGCCAGTGGAGGGTCTGACACAGATACGCAGTATTTT
cdr3_aa: CASSASGGSDTDTQYF
v_call: TRBV9
j_call: TRBJ2-3
clone_size: .
d_call: .

cdr3_nt: TGTGCCAGCAGCCAAGATCAACAGGGAGCCTCCTATGGCTACACCTTC
cdr3_aa: CASSQDQQGASYGYTF
v_call: TRBV4-2
j_call: TRBJ1-2
clone_size: few
d_call: .

cdr3_nt: TGTGCCAGCAGCTTGGGACCAGGGACGGGGGAGACCCAGTACTTC
cdr3_aa: CASSLGPGTGETQYF
v_call: TRBV5-5
j_call: TRBJ2-5
clone_size: .
d_call: .

cdr3_nt: TGTGCCAGCAGTTCTCCGGGACAGGGGGCTCCCGGGGAGCTGTTTTTT
cdr3_aa: CASSSPGQGAPGELFF
v_call: TRBV28
j_call: TRBJ2-2
clone_size: few
d_call: TRBD1

cdr3_nt: TGTGCCAGCAGGGGATTAGCCAAAAACATTCAGTACTTC
cdr3_aa: CASRGLAKNIQYF
v_call: TRBV12-3/TRBV12-4
j_call: TRBJ2-4
clone_size: .
d_call: .

cdr3_nt: TGTGCCAGCAGTTTCAGGAGGGGTCGAAATTCACCCCTCCACTTT
cdr3_aa: CASSFRRGRNSPLHF
v_call: TRBV12-3/TRBV12-4
j_call: TRBJ1-6
clone_size: few
d_call: .

cdr3_nt: TGTGCCATCAGTAGGGGAGGGACAATTGATGAAAAACTGTTTTTT
cdr3_aa: CAISRGGTIDEKLFF
v_call: TRBV10-3
j_call: TRBJ1-4
clone_size: few
d_call: .

cdr3_nt: TGTGCCAGCAGCTCGCAACCCGGGACTAACAATGAGCAGTTCTTC
cdr3_aa: CASSSQPGTNNEQFF
v_call: TRBV7-6
j_call: TRBJ2-1
clone_size: .
d_call: TRBD2

cdr3_nt: TGCGCCAGCAGCCAAGATCCGGGCGATGAGCAGTTCTTC
cdr3_aa: CASSQDPGDEQFF
v_call: TRBV4-3
j_call: TRBJ2-1
clone_size: .
d_call: .

cdr3_nt: TGCAGTGTCTATAGGGGACTAGCGGGAACCTACGAGCAGTACTTC
cdr3_aa: CSVYRGLAGTYEQYF
v_call: TRBV20-1
j_call: TRBJ2-7
clone_size: few
d_call: TRBD2

cdr3_nt: TGTGCCAGCAGCCCCCCGAACAGGGAGAACACTGAAGCTTTCTTT
cdr3_aa: CASSPPNRENTEAFF
v_call: TRBV11-1
j_call: TRBJ1-1
clone_size: .
d_call: .

cdr3_nt: TGTGCCAGCAGTTCTAGCCTTTCCCCTGAAGCTTTCTTT
cdr3_aa: CASSSSLSPEAFF
v_call: TRBV6-5
j_call: TRBJ1-1
clone_size: many
d_call: .

cdr3_nt: TGTGCCAGCAGCAACCACGGGTTCTACGAGCAGTACTTC
cdr3_aa: CASSNHGFYEQYF
v_call: TRBV7-2
j_call: TRBJ2-7
clone_size: .
d_call: .

cdr3_nt: TGTGCCACCAGTGATCCAGGTCGAGAGCAGTTCTTC
cdr3_aa: CATSDPGREQFF
v_call: TRBV24-1
j_call: TRBJ2-1
clone_size: .
d_call: .

cdr3_nt: TGTGCCAGCAGTCTTACGGCAAGTAACAATGAGCAGTTCTTC
cdr3_aa: CASSLTASNNEQFF
v_call: TRBV6-2/TRBV6-3
j_call: TRBJ2-1
clone_size: .
d_call: .

cdr3_nt: TGTGCCAGCAGCCCGGGAGTGAACACCGGGGAGCTGTTTTTT
cdr3_aa: CASSPGVNTGELFF
v_call: TRBV12-3/TRBV12-4
j_call: TRBJ2-2
clone_size: many
d_call: .

cdr3_nt: TGTGCCATCAGTGAGTCCCCTCGGCCGGGGGCTCGAGAGACCCAGTACTTC
cdr3_aa: CAISESPRPGARETQYF
v_call: TRBV10-3
j_call: TRBJ2-5
clone_size: many
d_call: .

cdr3_nt: TGCGCCAGCAGCCAAGAGAGGCCAGGGATGGCCGGGGAGCTGTTTTTT
cdr3_aa: CASSQERPGMAGELFF
v_call: TRBV4-3
j_call: TRBJ2-2
clone_size: few
d_call: .

cdr3_nt: TGCGCCAGCAGCGCGACAGGGTCGTCGTACGAGCAGTACTTC
cdr3_aa: CASSATGSSYEQYF
v_call: TRBV5-1
j_call: TRBJ2-7
clone_size: many
d_call: TRBD1

cdr3_nt: TGCGCCAGCAGCCAAGATAAATGGCCAGGGAACACCGGGGAGCTGTTTTTT
cdr3_aa: CASSQDKWPGNTGELFF
v_call: TRBV4-3
j_call: TRBJ2-2
clone_size: many
d_call: .

cdr3_nt: TGTGCCAGCACGAGGGGGCAAGAGACCCAGTACTTC
cdr3_aa: CASTRGQETQYF
v_call: TRBV2
j_call: TRBJ2-5
clone_size: few
d_call: .

cdr3_nt: TGTGCCAGCACAACCGGCCTCAGGGGATTGGGGCAGCCCCAGCATTTT
cdr3_aa: CASTTGLRGLGQPQHF
v_call: TRBV6-2/TRBV6-3
j_call: TRBJ1-5
clone_size: once
d_call: .

cdr3_nt: TGTGCCAGCAGAACCACAGGATCACCGGGAAACACCATATATTTT
cdr3_aa: CASRTTGSPGNTIYF
v_call: TRBV12-3/TRBV12-4
j_call: TRBJ1-3
clone_size: few
d_call: .

cdr3_nt: TGCAGTGCTCCGCCGTTGGGCGACGAGCAGTACTTC
cdr3_aa: CSAPPLGDEQYF
v_call: TRBV20-1
j_call: TRBJ2-7
clone_size: few
d_call: .

cdr3_nt: TGCAGTGCTCACGCAGGGCGCAATCAGCCCCAGCATTTT
cdr3_aa: CSAHAGRNQPQHF
v_call: TRBV20-1
j_call: TRBJ1-5
clone_size: few
d_call: .

cdr3_nt: TGTGCCAGCAGCGTAATGGGGGAAAGGGACGAAAAACTGTTTTTT
cdr3_aa: CASSVMGERDEKLFF
v_call: TRBV9
j_call: TRBJ1-4
clone_size: few
d_call: .

cdr3_nt: TGTGCCAGCAGCGGCATAGCGGGAGACAAGTATTTT
cdr3_aa: CASSGIAGDKYF
v_call: TRBV9
j_call: TRBJ2-3
clone_size: .
d_call: TRBD2

cdr3_nt: TGCGCCAGCAGCCAAGGTCATAGCGGAGTCAATACGCAGTATTTT
cdr3_aa: CASSQGHSGVNTQYF
v_call: TRBV4-1
j_call: TRBJ2-3
clone_size: .
d_call: .

cdr3_nt: TGTGCCAGCAGCGCCACAAGGGGCGAGCAGTACTTC
cdr3_aa: CASSATRGEQYF
v_call: TRBV9
j_call: TRBJ2-7
clone_size: few
d_call: .

cdr3_nt: TGCGCCAGCAGCCAAGACTATACCAGGGTCACCGGGGAGCTGTTTTTT
cdr3_aa: CASSQDYTRVTGELFF
v_call: TRBV4-3
j_call: TRBJ2-2
clone_size: few
d_call: .